This entry concerns a single TCR beta chain. The antigen remains unidentified. Germline V gene lookup returns CDR1 SGHTA and CDR2 FQGNSA. There are 15 residues in the CDR3. Trimming took 3 bases from V and 3 from J; bases not matched to a gene: 2. The data were taken from a study of T cell responses to AZD1222 COVID-19 vaccine. Findings of the study overall: Recipients of two AZD1222 doses showed rising Spike-specific TCR breadth and depth.

Some clones are missing from TCRdb's copy, which holds only in-frame ones; the method was immunoSEQ multiplex PCR. The sample has 100,000 to 150,000 clones; about 93% are singletons. This specimen was peripheral blood, taken 28 days after the second dose of the MenACWY control vaccine. This chain links TRBV7-2 with TRBJ1-4; TRBD1 aligns across 9 bases. This TCR came from an adult who received the MenACWY meningococcal vaccine as a control. The CDR3 bases are TGTGCCAGCAGCTTGGGACAGGGACCTAATGAAAAACTGTTTTTT. This codes for CASSLGQGPNEKLFF.